The 10 T cell receptor beta chains listed next were all sequenced from one sample in a study of patients and donors after allogeneic stem cell transplantation. Using its own MiXCR run on the RT-PCR reads, TCRdb lists one record per CDR3 protein. This sample has about a million distinct CDR3 sequences; approximately 18% occur once, and the top ten carry 5% to 6.5%. Sequenced material: blood, either unsorted or a sorted T cell fraction (not recorded which). The receptors shown here come from a human donor who was either an allogeneic HSCT recipient or a stem cell or donor lymphocyte infusion donor (not recorded which). It is not recorded whose cells these are; they may come from a transplant donor.

This clonotype occurred a few times. The gene calls are TRBV15 and TRBJ2-3, with D possibly TRBD2 on 6 matching bases. Germline V gene sequence: CDR1 LNHNV, CDR2 YYDKDF (reference sequence). The V and J ends lost 4 bases and 0 bases respectively, with 11 bases between them. CDR3 length equals 15 residues. The CDR3 DNA sequence: TGTGCCACCAGCACAAAGGGACTCAGCACAGATACGCAGTATTTT. It codes for CATSTKGLSTDTQYF.

This clonotype was counted only a few times. At one end, the junction sequence differs from germline, possibly due to a read error. J is TRBJ1-5 and V is TRBV29-1; D possibly corresponds to TRBD1 (5 bases). Germline assignment: CDR1 SQVTM and CDR2 ANQGSEA. This CDR3 is built from 12 residues. The DNA for the CDR3 is TGCAGCGCTGGAGGGACTAATCAGTCCCAGCATTTT. Its protein is CSAGGTNQSQHF.

This clonotype was counted a few times. The chain carries TRBV11-2 and TRBJ1-1; 7 bases map to TRBD1. Looked up from germline, CDR1 is SGHAT and CDR2 is FQNNGV. Trimming at V came to 5 bases and at J to 7 bases, leaving 10 bases not matched to a gene. The CDR3 runs 14 residues. The CDR3 is CASSPRRGAGEAFF. The CDR3 nucleotides are TGTGCCAGCAGCCCCCGCAGGGGGGCCGGTGAAGCTTTCTTT.

The J gene is TRBJ2-6, the V gene TRBV4-2; the D gene is possibly TRBD1 (6 bases). Germline values: CDR1 LGHNA, CDR2 YNFKEQ. V was trimmed by 3 bases and J by 0 bases, leaving 6 bases between them. The CDR3 runs 15 residues. CDR3 DNA sequence: TGTGCCAGCAGCCAGGGGGCCTCTGGGGCCAACGTCCTGACTTTC. It specifies CASSQGASGANVLTF.

This clonotype was counted between two and nine times. Compared with germline, one end of the junction differs, possibly owing to a read error. This chain connects TRBV25-1 to TRBJ2-1, with 7 bases lining up with TRBD1. Germline loops: CDR1 MGHDK, CDR2 SYGVNS. This CDR3 has 14 amino acids. CDR3 protein: CASSRGGSHNEQFF. Here the CDR3 DNA reads TGTGCCAGCAGTAGAGGGGGCTCCCACAATGAGCAGTTCTTC.

The V gene is TRBV4-3, the J gene TRBJ2-1; 9 bases map to TRBD2. The CDR3 contains 15 residues. CDR1 and CDR2 (germline): LGHNA, YSLEER. The junction had 6 bases not matched to a gene; V was cut back by 1 base and J by 8 bases. CDR3 in DNA: TGCGCCAGCAGCCAAGTCAATAGCGGGGGATATGAGCAGTTCTTC. Protein: CASSQVNSGGYEQFF.

About this clonotype itself: One base away lies a much larger clone, so this may be a sequencing read error. This chain links TRBV29-1 with TRBJ2-7; TRBD1 might be the D (6 bases). V was pared by 4 bases and J by 2 bases, with 9 bases between. The CDR3 contains 12 residues. Germline loops: CDR1 SQVTM, CDR2 ANQGSEA. The CDR3 is CSVVGQTYEQYF. CDR3 nucleotide sequence: TGCAGCGTTGTAGGACAGACCTACGAGCAGTACTTC.

The rearrangement links TRBV7-3 to TRBJ2-1, with TRBD2 matching over 7 bases. The V segment lost 2 bases and the J segment 4 bases; nucleotides outside the gene matches: 8. Germline CDR1 is SGHTA and CDR2 is FQGTGA. CDR3 length: 16 amino acids. The chain's CDR3 is CASSLVRRERYNEQFF. The DNA for the CDR3 is TGTGCCAGCAGCTTAGTTAGGCGGGAGCGGTACAATGAGCAGTTCTTC.

This clonotype was observed a handful of times. The chain combines TRBV20-1 with TRBJ2-1, with 11 nucleotides matching TRBD2. The germline gives CDR1 DFQATT, CDR2 SNEGSKA (reference sequence). This CDR3 has 18 amino acids. The junction had 8 bases not matched to a gene; V was cut back by 1 base and J by 0 bases. CDR3: CSARVLGTSGSSYNEQFF. CDR3 sequence (DNA): TGCAGTGCTAGAGTCCTCGGCACTAGCGGGAGCTCCTACAATGAGCAGTTCTTC.

This clonotype was detected only a few times. The V gene is TRBV20-1, the J gene TRBJ1-5; 11 nucleotides agree with TRBD1. Germline lookup yields CDR1 DFQATT and CDR2 SNEGSKA (reference sequence). This CDR3 spans 13 amino acids. With V trimmed by 6 bases and J by 7 bases, 5 bases remained unmatched. CDR3 nucleotides: TGCAGTGCAACGAGGACAGGGGGCCAGCCCCAGCATTTT. It encodes CSATRTGGQPQHF.